A selection of T cell receptor beta chains follows, all from one sample in a study of T cells expressing NK-cell markers. No DNA is given; TCRdb re-called the 5' RACE reads and lists each CDR3 protein once. Found here are roughly 390,000 distinct CDR3 sequences; the top ten clones hold about 5.2%. Sequenced: blood T cells: a sorted CD56 or NKG2C T cell subset, CD4+ or CD8+ T cells, or bulk PBMC T cells (not recorded which). These receptor sequences come from a man aged 18-75 years in good health. The CDR3 runs from the conserved cysteine through the conserved F or W.

v_call,j_call,cdr3_aa
TRBV28,TRBJ2-3,CASSPLRAARTQYF
TRBV20-1,TRBJ1-5,CSARDRAGINQPQHF
TRBV2,TRBJ2-5,CASSGRLAGVLEAQYF
TRBV4-2,TRBJ2-7,CASSQPGEVLRQYF
TRBV5-1,TRBJ1-4,CASSFAQSNEKLFF
TRBV12-3/TRBV12-4,TRBJ1-2,CASSSDRGSGYTF
TRBV29-1,TRBJ2-1,CSVERGRMYNEQFF
TRBV11-2,TRBJ2-3,CASSWAGDTADTQYF
TRBV5-1,TRBJ2-5,CASSPTGILPGTQYF
TRBV12-3/TRBV12-4,TRBJ2-5,CASSPGQASGGKETQYF
TRBV11-2,TRBJ2-7,CASSIGLAGGAYEQYF
TRBV7-8,TRBJ2-3,CASSSRQGAIKVGDTQYF
TRBV7-7,TRBJ2-5,CASSLVQGPRETQYF
TRBV7-9,TRBJ2-7,CASSLRDLAYEQYF
TRBV18,TRBJ1-1,CASSPPQGRPTEAFF
TRBV7-8,TRBJ1-4,CASSLLRGRGGEKLFF
TRBV12-3/TRBV12-4,TRBJ2-1,CASRPGVPRSYNEQFF
TRBV6-5,TRBJ1-1,CASSYSFQGATEAFF
TRBV19,TRBJ1-2,CASTGDGRYGYTF
TRBV24-1,TRBJ1-2,CATSFPSGDSGANYGYTF
TRBV16,TRBJ1-2,CASSPESYGYTF
TRBV7-9,TRBJ1-4,CASSAARGNEKLFF
TRBV7-9,TRBJ1-3,CASSVVSGNTIYF
TRBV5-1,TRBJ2-7,CASRLQPSTSEQYF
TRBV7-2,TRBJ2-7,CASSRQESYEQYF
TRBV20-1,TRBJ2-1,CSASVDYPYNEQFF
TRBV5-1,TRBJ2-6,CASRKSGIGGANVLTF
TRBV3-1,TRBJ1-2,CASSLTGRISHGYTF
TRBV29-1,TRBJ2-3,CSVEGGQRGDTQYF
TRBV18,TRBJ2-1,CASSPQNLAGVAYNEQFF
TRBV28,TRBJ2-3,CASSVGSLDTQYF
TRBV25-1,TRBJ2-1,CASSDHSGGDNEQFF
TRBV29-1,TRBJ1-6,CSVDYIPRDSPLHF
TRBV5-1,TRBJ2-3,CASSWDEASGGLVTDTQYF
TRBV14,TRBJ2-7,CASSRSGTLLVQYF
TRBV27,TRBJ2-7,CASSLSPQRGGPWKQYF
TRBV6-1,TRBJ2-4,CASSSDGTRNIQYF
TRBV12-3/TRBV12-4,TRBJ1-2,CASGREQGHYGYTF
TRBV7-3,TRBJ2-1,CASSFDTGSYNEQFF
TRBV12-3/TRBV12-4,TRBJ1-2,CASSFAAGNGYTF
TRBV18,TRBJ2-1,CASSPVGWEQFF
TRBV4-2,TRBJ1-1,CASSQGGGTSNTEAFF
TRBV5-1,TRBJ1-5,CASSLVPDQFSNQPQHF
TRBV7-8,TRBJ2-4,CASSLGGAGNIQYF
TRBV25-1,TRBJ2-5,CASSEYRGQETQYF
TRBV7-8,TRBJ1-1,CASTPLRGAEAFF
TRBV11-2,TRBJ2-2,CASSFIGAGLTGELFF
TRBV5-6,TRBJ2-5,CASSGRGRGYQETQYF
TRBV11-2,TRBJ1-1,CASSQGQGVPTEAFF
TRBV2,TRBJ2-2,CASSDWGQNTGELFF
TRBV14,TRBJ1-2,CASSQVAGGTNGYTF
TRBV20-1,TRBJ1-1,CSARDLGQGAATEAFF
TRBV14,TRBJ1-2,CASSQAGATGYTF
TRBV18,TRBJ2-3,CASSPPGHMRDTQYF